This TCR beta chain was recovered during a study of blood T cell repertoires in COVID-19. Study-level background: Material from acute and convalescent COVID-19 was sourced from the United States, Italy and Spain. Nucleic acid was either cDNA or gDNA, and it came from T cells, B-cell-depleted T cells, or PBMCs.

As to this clone: This CDR3 is also generated by other DNA sequences in the sample.

In the original analysis: Amplification of reference gene primers provided the estimated nucleated cell counts. Using immunoSEQ multiplex PCR, the repertoire was profiled, and TCRdb retains in-frame clones only, with some absent. V, J and clone size are those of that table, while D and trimming were read from the DNA. The sample has around 69,000 clones, almost 85% seen once. The CDR3 has 15 residues. Germline V lookup: CDR1 KGHDR, CDR2 SFDVKD. The J segment lost 5 bases and the V segment lost 7 bases, leaving 8 bases of the junction unmatched. The TCR comes from a middle-aged man with acute or convalescent COVID-19. The genes are TRBV24-1 and TRBJ2-5; TRBD2 aligns across 11 bases. The sample comprised peripheral blood. CDR3 loop: CATSLGLAGGETQYF. The CDR3 nucleotides are TGTGCCACCAGCCTCGGACTAGCGGGTGGGGAGACCCAGTACTTC.